The 16 T cell receptor beta chains below come from one sample, sequenced in a study of metastatic and nonmetastatic thyroid tumors. TCRdb redid the clone calls on the PCR reads using MiXCR. Of fewer than 30,000 clones listed, more than 13% were seen once; the top ten hold 2.5% to 3.5%. The entire patient cohort was treatment-naive prior to thyroid surgery. Sequenced: blood. All receptors derive from a female donor with papillary thyroid cancer or a benign thyroid nodule (not recorded which). Some clones in this sample may be carry-over from other donors' samples.

The table lists this clone with many counts. The genes are TRBV9 and TRBJ2-5; possibly TRBD1 for D (6 bases). From germline, CDR1 is SGDLS and CDR2 YYNGEE. V lost 0 bases and J 7 bases, leaving 13 bases between the germline ends. The CDR3 totals 14 residues. The CDR3 DNA reads as TGTGCCAGCAGCGTAGATCCGGTGGGGGCGACCCAGTACTTC. This codes for CASSVDPVGATQYF.

In this sample, this clone turned up many times. V is TRBV5-5 and J is TRBJ2-7; 10 nucleotides match TRBD1. Trimming at V came to 4 bases and at J to 2 bases, leaving 6 bases not matched to a gene. CDR1 is SGHKS, CDR2 YYEKEE, per germline (reference sequence). This CDR3 is 15 amino acids long. CDR3 nucleotides: TGTGCCAGCAGCGAGGGACAGGGGTGGGCCTACGAGCAGTACTTC. This sequence encodes CASSEGQGWAYEQYF.

Many counts were recorded for this clone. The CDR3 sequence: CASSASGIAYNEQFF. DNA for the CDR3: TGTGCCAGCAGTGCGAGCGGGATCGCCTACAATGAGCAGTTCTTC. The chain joins TRBV9 to TRBJ2-1; 7 nucleotides line up with TRBD2. The CDR3 has 15 amino acids. Trimming cost V 5 bases and J 2 bases; bases outside gene matches: 7. Germline-derived CDR1 and CDR2 are SGDLS and YYNGEE.

There are many counts of this clone. This rearrangement joins TRBV29-1 to TRBJ2-7, with 9 nucleotides matching TRBD1. CDR1 and CDR2 from the germline V gene are SQVTM and ANQGSEA. The CDR3 contains 13 residues. Trimming at V came to 7 bases and at J to 4 bases, leaving 8 bases not matched to a gene. The CDR3 DNA follows: TGCAGCGGTGGGACAGGGTCGGGGTACGAGCAGTACTTC. It translates to CSGGTGSGYEQYF.

This clone has only a few counts. Since the CDR3 does not end with the conserved phenylalanine or tryptophan, this likely comes from a read error. The gene calls are TRBV28 and TRBJ2-5; the match to TRBD2 covers 7 bases. With V trimmed by 4 bases and J by 1 base, 9 bases remained unmatched. CDR1 is MDHEN and CDR2 is SYDVKM in the germline V gene. The CDR3 runs 16 residues. CDR3 coding DNA: TGTGCCAGCAGTTGGGGGGGGAGCGGGTTCCAAGAGACCCAGTACTCC. Its translation: CASSWGGSGFQETQYS.

On this clone: This may stem from a read error, because a much larger clone lies one nucleotide away. The chain has TRBV2 and TRBJ1-5; possible D gene TRBD1, 5 bases. Germline assignment: CDR1 SNHLY and CDR2 FYNNEI. The CDR3 is 14 amino acids. The CDR3 DNA follows: TGTGCCAGCACCGCGGACAAGGGGCGTCAGCCCCAGCGTTTT. It specifies CASTADKGRQPQRF.

This clone showed up many times. The chain joins TRBV6-1 to TRBJ2-1, with D maybe TRBD1 (5 bases). V dropped 5 bases and J dropped 9 bases, with 17 bases sitting between them. Germline values: CDR1 MNHNS, CDR2 SASEGT. CDR3 size: 14 residues. The CDR3 loop reads CASSSSVRAAEQFF. CDR3 DNA: TGTGCCAGCAGTTCATCGGTCAGGGCGGCTGAGCAGTTCTTC.

The sample holds many counts of this clone. This chain links TRBV15 with TRBJ1-2, with a weak D call TRBD1 (5 bases). Per the germline V gene, CDR1 is LNHNV and CDR2 is YYDKDF (reference sequence). The V and J ends lost 9 bases and 8 bases respectively, with 19 bases between them. This CDR3 has 13 amino acids. This chain's CDR3 is CATSRAGGDGYTF. In nucleotides, the CDR3 is TGTGCCACGAGCCGGGCAGGCGGGGACGGCTACACCTTC.

This clone is medium-sized within its sample. The chain joins TRBV2 to TRBJ2-7; D not resolved. The CDR3 contains 13 residues. Trimming took off 4 bases at V and 2 bases at J, with 9 bases between the two ends. In germline, CDR1 is SNHLY, CDR2 FYNNEI. CDR3 coding DNA: TGTGCCAGCAGTGCCCTGGTGACCTACGAGCAGTACTTC. It translates to CASSALVTYEQYF. The complete variable domain, with remaining parts taken from reference TRBV2 and TRBJ2-7, reads EPEVTQTPSHQVTQMGQEVILRCVPISNHLYFYWYRQILGQKVEFLVSFYNNEISEKSEIFDDQFSVERPDGSNFTLKIRSTKLEDSAMYFCASSALVTYEQYFGPGTRLTVT.

The chain uses TRBV27 and TRBJ2-7, with 9 positions matching TRBD1. The length of the CDR3 is 16 residues. Unmatched junction bases numbered 14, after V lost 6 bases and J lost 5 bases. Germline V lookup: CDR1 MNHEY, CDR2 SMNVEV (reference sequence). The CDR3 DNA reads TGTGCCAGCAGCCCCACGGGACAGGGCTTATGGCACGAGCAGTACTTC. This sequence encodes CASSPTGQGLWHEQYF.

This clone was counted at least ten times. V gene TRBV20-1 combines with J gene TRBJ2-1, with 8 bases identical to TRBD1. Germline loops: CDR1 DFQATT, CDR2 SNEGSKA (reference sequence). This CDR3 has 13 residues. Trimming at V came to 5 bases and at J to 3 bases, leaving 3 bases not matched to a gene. This CDR3 reads CSASDRVYNEQFF. CDR3 in DNA: TGCAGTGCTTCGGACAGGGTCTACAATGAGCAGTTCTTC.

There are many counts of this clone. The DNA of the CDR3 is TGTGCCACCAGCAGAGGAGTTTCAAACACTGAAGCTTTCTTT. This translates into CATSRGVSNTEAFF. This chain uses TRBV15 with TRBJ1-1, with D unresolved. Germline lookup yields CDR1 LNHNV and CDR2 YYDKDF (reference sequence). The CDR3 consists of 14 residues. Trimming removed 1 base at V and 2 bases at J, with 8 bases between.

Sample share makes this clone medium-sized (0.01 to 0.1%). The V gene is TRBV6-1, the J gene TRBJ2-7; 8 bases agree with TRBD1. Trimming at V came to 4 bases and at J to 0 bases, leaving 5 bases not matched to a gene. The CDR3 sequence is 15 residues long. The germline V gene encodes CDR1 MNHNS and CDR2 SASEGT. CDR3: CASSARQGSSYEQYF. For the CDR3, the DNA is TGTGCCAGCAGTGCCCGACAGGGGTCCTCCTACGAGCAGTACTTC.

Many counts were recorded for this clone. V and J are TRBV20-1 and TRBJ1-1; D is ambiguous. The CDR3 has 12 residues. Trimming took off 1 base at V and 4 bases at J, with 7 bases between the two ends. Germline values: CDR1 DFQATT, CDR2 SNEGSKA (reference sequence). CDR3 protein: CSARGDVTEAFF. For the CDR3, the DNA is TGCAGTGCTAGAGGGGATGTCACTGAAGCTTTCTTT.

The sample holds many counts of this clone. The chain couples TRBV3-1 to TRBJ2-7, with a tentative D call TRBD2 (6 bases). This CDR3 contains 15 residues. Germline-derived CDR1 and CDR2 are LGHDT and YNNKEL (reference sequence). V was clipped by 4 bases and J by 4 bases, with 17 bases between them. The CDR3 DNA is TGTGCCAGCAGCCGCAGACTAGTAGGTTTATACGAGCAGTACTTC. Translation: CASSRRLVGLYEQYF.

Within the sample, this clone is medium-sized. The chain recombines TRBV11-2 with TRBJ2-7; 7 bases line up with TRBD2. Germline values: CDR1 SGHAT, CDR2 FQNNGV. The CDR3 runs 16 residues. Trimming cost V 1 base and J 0 bases; bases outside gene matches: 6. This CDR3 is CASSLGGGGSSYEQYF. The CDR3 DNA is TGTGCCAGCAGCTTAGGGGGCGGCGGGAGCTCCTACGAGCAGTACTTC.